This T cell receptor (beta chain) is drawn from a study of blood T cell repertoires in COVID-19. The V end lost 0 bases, the J end lost 2 bases, and 8 bases lay between the germline ends. CDR3 size: 13 residues. Germline lookup yields CDR1 GTSNPN and CDR2 SVGIG (reference sequence). Original processing methods: Nucleated cell number was recorded as an estimate derived from reference gene primer amplification. TCRdb's copy holds only in-frame clones and misses some; the assay was immunoSEQ multiplex PCR. That table furnishes V, J and clone size, whereas the DNA furnished D and trimming. This sample yields over 200,000 clones, of which about 91% are seen a single time; about 1.2% belongs to the top ten.

The receptor was isolated from a human donor in a cohort exposed to, infected with or recovered from COVID-19 (not recorded which). The donor label of this sample is uncertain. This rearrangement joins TRBV30 to TRBJ2-7; no definite D call. Sequencing was performed on PBMCs or T cells enriched from blood (not recorded which). The CDR3 sequence: CAWSVDTTYEQYF. The CDR3 DNA follows: TGTGCCTGGAGTGTCGACACCACCTACGAGCAGTACTTC.